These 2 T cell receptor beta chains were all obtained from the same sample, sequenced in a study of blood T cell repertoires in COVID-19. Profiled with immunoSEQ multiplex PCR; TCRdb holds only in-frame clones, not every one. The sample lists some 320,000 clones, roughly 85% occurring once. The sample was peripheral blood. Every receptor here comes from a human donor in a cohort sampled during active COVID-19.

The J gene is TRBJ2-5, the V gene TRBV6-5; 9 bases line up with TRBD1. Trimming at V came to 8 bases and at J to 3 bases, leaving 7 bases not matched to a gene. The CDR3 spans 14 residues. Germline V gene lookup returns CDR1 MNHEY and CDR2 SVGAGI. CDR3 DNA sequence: TGTGCCAGCCTGGAAACAGGGGGCGAAGAGACCCAGTACTTC. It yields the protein CASLETGGEETQYF.

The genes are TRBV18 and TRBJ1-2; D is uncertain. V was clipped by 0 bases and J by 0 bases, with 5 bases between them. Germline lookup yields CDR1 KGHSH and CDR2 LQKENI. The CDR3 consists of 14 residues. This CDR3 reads CASSPPTANYGYTF. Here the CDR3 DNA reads TGTGCCAGCTCACCACCAACAGCTAACTATGGCTACACCTTC. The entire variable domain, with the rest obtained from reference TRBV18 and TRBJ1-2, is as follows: NAGVMQNPRHLVRRRGQEARLRCSPMKGHSHVYWYRQLPEEGLKFMVYLQKENIIDESGMPKERFSAEFPKEGPSILRIQQVVRGDSAAYFCASSPPTANYGYTFGSGTRLTVV.